One T cell receptor (beta chain) is described in this entry. Its specificity is unknown. Genomic DNA (from each subset) was split evenly across several immunoSEQ plates. Generated by immunoSEQ multiplex PCR, the TCRdb table keeps only in-frame clones and is missing some. The sample includes some 2 million clones, just under 95% seen only once; the top ten take roughly 1%. This entry comes from a study of shared clonotypes between healthy human individuals. General observations from the study: What limited the represented genetic and exposure-history diversity was the small number of donors. Across subsets, estimated richness was generally greater for naive than for memory populations.

The CDR3 has 16 residues. Per the germline V gene, CDR1 is SGHDT and CDR2 is YYEEEE. The V end was cut by 0 bases, the J end by 0 bases, with 12 bases between. Naive CD8 populations comprised CD45RO-negative cells positively selected for CCR7, excluding terminally differentiated effector memory CD45RA+ cells. Healthy and HIV-negative, the adult donors had no recent acute infections or vaccinations. This TCR derives from a man aged 18 to 35 in good health. The sample comprised naive CD8+ T cells sorted from blood. The chain combines TRBV5-6 with TRBJ1-2; tentatively, D is TRBD1 (5 bases). In nucleotides, the CDR3 is TGTGCCAGCAGCTTGGGAGGGGTTCATGCTAACTATGGCTACACCTTC. This codes for CASSLGGVHANYGYTF.